Shown below are 15 T cell receptor beta chains from a single sample sequenced in a study of blood T cell repertoires in COVID-19. Only in-frame clones appear in the TCRdb table, and some are missing; sequencing was by immunoSEQ multiplex PCR. Of approximately 280,000 clones in the sample, around 87% are singletons; the top ten hold approximately 2.2%. The sample comprised peripheral blood. The source of these receptors is a woman aged 25 to 39 who had recovered from COVID-19.

V gene TRBV9 combines with J gene TRBJ2-6; D is undetermined. From germline, CDR1 is SGDLS and CDR2 YYNGEE. This CDR3 is 17 amino acids long. V was trimmed by 0 bases and J by 0 bases, leaving 10 bases between them. The CDR3 sequence is CASSVDPRSSGANVLTF. DNA for the CDR3: TGTGCCAGCAGCGTAGATCCTAGATCCTCTGGGGCCAACGTCCTGACTTTC.

The chain carries TRBV24-1 and TRBJ2-7; D uncertain. There are 13 residues in the CDR3. Per the germline V gene, CDR1 is KGHDR and CDR2 is SFDVKD. Trimming took off 4 bases at V and 4 bases at J, with 10 bases between the two ends. Here the CDR3 DNA reads TGTGCCACCAGTGACGGAGCTAGGTACGAGCAGTACTTC. It codes for CATSDGARYEQYF.

This chain uses TRBV11-1 with TRBJ2-3; a weak D match, TRBD1 (6 bases). V lost 1 base and J 3 bases, leaving 11 bases between the germline ends. CDR1 and CDR2 (germline): SGHAT, FQDESV (reference sequence). This CDR3 region has 15 residues. Written as DNA, the CDR3 is TGTGCCAGCAGCTTAGAAGGACAGCCTACAGATACGCAGTATTTT. Translation: CASSLEGQPTDTQYF.

The rearrangement links TRBV29-1 to TRBJ2-3, with D uncertain. Germline CDR1 is SQVTM and CDR2 is ANQGSEA. CDR3 size: 14 residues. The V and J ends lost 5 bases and 2 bases respectively, with 14 bases between them. Written as DNA, the CDR3 is TGCAGCGTTAAATTGCGGCGGTCCACAGATACGCAGTATTTT. The encoded protein is CSVKLRRSTDTQYF.

The J gene is TRBJ2-1, the V gene TRBV6-6; the match to TRBD2 covers 7 bases. With 10 bases clipped from V and 2 bases from J, the junction kept 5 bases outside the gene matches. Germline V gene sequence: CDR1 MNHNY, CDR2 SVGAGI (reference sequence). This CDR3 is built from 13 residues. The CDR3 DNA follows: TGTGCCACCGGGCGGGGGACCTACAATGAGCAGTTCTTC. This encodes CATGRGTYNEQFF.

V usage is TRBV30 and J usage is TRBJ1-1; 7 bases map to TRBD1. CDR1 is GTSNPN, CDR2 SVGIG, per germline (reference sequence). This CDR3 comprises 13 residues. Trimming at V came to 2 bases and at J to 6 bases, leaving 6 bases not matched to a gene. The CDR3: CAWSLRTGAEAFF. DNA for the CDR3: TGTGCCTGGAGTTTGCGGACAGGAGCTGAAGCTTTCTTT. Combining the CDR3 with reference TRBV30 and TRBJ1-1 gives the whole variable domain SQTIHQWPATLVQPVGSPLSLECTVEGTSNPNLYWYRQAAGRGLQLLFYSVGIGQISSEVPQNLSASRPQDRQFILSSKKLLLSDSGFYLCAWSLRTGAEAFFGQGTRLTVV.

The V and J genes are TRBV9 and TRBJ2-3; D remains ambiguous. The V gene's germline CDR1 is SGDLS and CDR2 YYNGEE. V shed 4 bases and J shed 5 bases, with 8 bases lying between them. The length of the CDR3 is 12 residues. CDR3 in DNA: TGTGCCAGCAGCCTCCGAGAAGATACGCAGTATTTT. Translation gives CASSLREDTQYF.

The chain employs TRBV11-2 and TRBJ2-1; D not resolved. Germline CDR1 and CDR2: SGHAT and FQNNGV. This CDR3 contains 15 residues. V gave up 3 bases and J gave up 2 bases, with 11 bases separating them. For the CDR3, the DNA is TGTGCCAGCAGCTTGTCGGGTTCCCCCTACAATGAGCAGTTCTTC. This gives the protein CASSLSGSPYNEQFF.

This rearrangement joins TRBV2 to TRBJ2-1, with no clear D. The CDR3 is made up of 12 amino acids. V gave up 8 bases and J gave up 7 bases, with 12 bases separating them. CDR1 and CDR2 (germline): SNHLY, FYNNEI. CDR3 nucleotides: TGTGCCAGCCGCCCGAGGTCAAATGAGCAGTTCTTC. This codes for CASRPRSNEQFF.

This chain joins TRBV27 and TRBJ1-1; the D is unclear. V lost 6 bases, J lost 5 bases, and 7 bases lay in between. This CDR3 has 11 amino acids. In germline, CDR1 is MNHEY, CDR2 SMNVEV (reference sequence). Here the CDR3 DNA reads TGTGCCAGCAGACGGGAGACTGAAGCTTTCTTT. Its translation is CASRRETEAFF.

This chain uses TRBV2 with TRBJ2-3; 13 nucleotides align to TRBD2. The V gene end was trimmed by 5 bases and the J gene end by 6 bases; junction bases not matched to a gene: 5. The CDR3 covers 15 residues. CDR1 SNHLY and CDR2 FYNNEI come from the germline V gene. CDR3 protein: CASSRTSGSPDTQYF. In nucleotides, the CDR3 is TGTGCCAGCAGTCGGACTAGCGGGAGCCCCGATACGCAGTATTTT.

V gene TRBV5-5 combines with J gene TRBJ1-5; 7 bases fit TRBD1. CDR1 is SGHKS and CDR2 is YYEKEE in the germline V gene (reference sequence). V was clipped by 2 bases and J by 4 bases; unmatched bases: 6. The CDR3 is 15 amino acids. CDR3 DNA: TGTGCCAGCAGCTTCCTGGCAGGGGGTAATCAGCCCCAGCATTTT. It codes for CASSFLAGGNQPQHF.

This chain links TRBV3-1 (or the pseudogene TRBV3-2) with TRBJ1-1, with D uncertain. V was pared by 4 bases and J by 7 bases, with 19 bases between. CDR3 length equals 15 residues. Germline CDR1 LGHDT, CDR2 YNNKEL (reference sequence). The CDR3 protein is CASSLSSILTNEAFF. As DNA, the CDR3 is TGTGCCAGCAGCCTTTCGTCAATTTTGACAAATGAAGCTTTCTTT.

This rearrangement joins TRBV29-1 to TRBJ2-7; tentatively, D is TRBD1 (5 bases). CDR3 size: 13 residues. The V gene lost 7 bases and the J gene lost 3 bases, with 16 bases spanning the gap. Germline lookup yields CDR1 SQVTM and CDR2 ANQGSEA. DNA for the CDR3: TGCAGCGGAGCCCGTGGGGCGAACTACGAGCAGTACTTC. This gives the protein CSGARGANYEQYF.

The chain has TRBV7-9 and TRBJ2-2; TRBD1 agrees at 8 bases. The CDR3 totals 15 residues. The germline V gene has CDR1 SEHNR and CDR2 FQNEAQ (reference sequence). V was pared by 5 bases and J by 7 bases, with 9 bases of the junction left unmatched. CDR3 residues: CASSGLQGAGGELFF. For the CDR3, the DNA is TGTGCCAGCAGCGGACTCCAGGGGGCGGGCGGGGAGCTGTTTTTT.